This T cell receptor beta chain stems from a study of T cells after posttransplantation cyclophosphamide. V lost 0 bases and J lost 4, with 15 bases in between. Germline loops: CDR1 LGHNA, CDR2 YSLEER. The CDR3 spans 17 residues. TCRdb keeps only in-frame clones here, not all; method: immunoSEQ multiplex PCR. The profile shows about 10,000 clones, 95% to 99% of them singletons. The source material was naive CD8+ T cells sorted from PBMCs. This receptor was obtained from a man in his fifties or sixties in good health, CMV-negative, and a related stem cell transplant donor. The rearrangement joins TRBV4-3 to TRBJ2-2, with D possibly matching TRBD2 (5 bases). In DNA form, the CDR3 reads TGCGCCAGCAGCCAAGAGTCACGGGGTGCCGGCACCGGGGAGCTGTTTTTT. As protein: CASSQESRGAGTGELFF.